This T cell receptor (beta chain) was profiled in a study of regulatory T cells in long-lasting Graves disease. This clonotype was picked up many times. Germline-derived CDR1 and CDR2 are MNHEY and SMNVEV (reference sequence). This CDR3 spans 12 amino acids. V was trimmed by 3 bases and J by 7 bases, leaving 4 bases between them. Investigators prepared the TCR beta libraries by applying iRepertoire HTBI primers and Arm-PCR of CDR3 regions. TCRdb independently ran MiXCR on the multiplex PCR reads; one entry per CDR3 protein. The repertoire holds 500,000 to 700,000 distinct CDR3 sequences, with approximately 15% as singletons. Stated time point: newly diagnosed GD, antithyroid drugs for less than 3 months. Scientists built the TCR library using RNA that was extracted from PBMCs. These data were also reused for a study on T cells in Graves' hyperthyroidism and ophthalmopathy. That investigation notes: A set of HTBI primers served as the primers for a first-round RT-PCR of the TCR CDR3.

This TCR was recovered from a woman in her twenties or thirties with Graves disease. V gene TRBV27 combines with J gene TRBJ1-6; D remains ambiguous. The specimen comprised peripheral blood mononuclear cells (PBMCs), sampled at new diagnosis, from a patient treated with antithyroid drugs. The CDR3 reads CASSFVNSPLHF. The CDR3 DNA sequence: TGTGCCAGCAGTTTTGTAAATTCACCCCTCCACTTT.